One TCR beta chain is described in this entry. Original processing notes: Quantification of nucleated cells was approximated via reference gene primer amplification. Here immunoSEQ multiplex PCR was the method, and the copy in TCRdb shows in-frame clones only, minus some. V, J and clone size are taken as reported in that table, and D and trimming were inferred from the DNA itself. The table has about 180,000 clones, about 82% seen once; the top ten hold about 9.6%. After removal of 5 bases from V and 4 bases from J, the junction contained 10 bases not matched to a gene. Germline-derived CDR1 and CDR2 are SGHRS and YFSETQ. CDR3 length equals 15 residues. The data are from a study of blood T cell repertoires in COVID-19. Across the study: T cells, B-cell-depleted T cells, or PBMCs supplied cDNA or gDNA.

Material: PBMCs or T cells enriched from blood (not recorded which). The receptor's source is a woman aged 25 to 45 who had recovered from COVID-19. The genes are TRBV5-1 and TRBJ2-5; 8 bases fit TRBD1. The DNA of the CDR3 is TGCGCCAGCAGTTTCGGCCCGACAGGGGTAGAGACCCAGTACTTC. This sequence encodes CASSFGPTGVETQYF.